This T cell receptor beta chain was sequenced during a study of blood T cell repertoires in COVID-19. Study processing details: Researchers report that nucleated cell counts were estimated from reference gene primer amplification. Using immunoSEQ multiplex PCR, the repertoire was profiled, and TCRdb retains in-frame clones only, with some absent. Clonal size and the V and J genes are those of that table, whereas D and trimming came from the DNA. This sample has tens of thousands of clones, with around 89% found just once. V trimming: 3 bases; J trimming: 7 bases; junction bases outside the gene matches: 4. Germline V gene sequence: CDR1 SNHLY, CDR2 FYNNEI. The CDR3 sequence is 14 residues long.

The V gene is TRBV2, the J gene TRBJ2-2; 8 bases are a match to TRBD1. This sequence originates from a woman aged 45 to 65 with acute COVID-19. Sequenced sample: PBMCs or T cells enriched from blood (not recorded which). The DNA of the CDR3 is TGTGCCAGCAGTGACAGGGGGCGCTACGGGGAGCTGTTTTTT. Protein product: CASSDRGRYGELFF.